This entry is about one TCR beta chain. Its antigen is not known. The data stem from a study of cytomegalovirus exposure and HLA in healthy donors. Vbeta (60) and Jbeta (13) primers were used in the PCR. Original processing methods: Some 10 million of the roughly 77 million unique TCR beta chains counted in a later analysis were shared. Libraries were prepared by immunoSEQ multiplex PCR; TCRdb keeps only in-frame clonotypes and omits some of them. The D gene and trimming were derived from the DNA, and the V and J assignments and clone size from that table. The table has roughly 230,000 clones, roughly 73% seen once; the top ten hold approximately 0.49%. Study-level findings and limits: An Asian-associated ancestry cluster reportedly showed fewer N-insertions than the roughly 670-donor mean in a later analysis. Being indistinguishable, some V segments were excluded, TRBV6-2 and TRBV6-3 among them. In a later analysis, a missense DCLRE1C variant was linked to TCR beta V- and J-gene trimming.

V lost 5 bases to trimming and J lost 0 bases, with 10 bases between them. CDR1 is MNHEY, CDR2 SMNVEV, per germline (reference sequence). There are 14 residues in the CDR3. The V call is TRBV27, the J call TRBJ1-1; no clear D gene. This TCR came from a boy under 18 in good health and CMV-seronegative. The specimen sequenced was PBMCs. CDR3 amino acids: CASSATRMNTEAFF. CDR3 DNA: TGTGCCAGCAGTGCGACAAGGATGAACACTGAAGCTTTCTTT.